The following is a T cell receptor (beta chain) sequence with its context. Its antigen is not known. One end of the junction varies from germline; a read error may be responsible. The sample belongs to a study of blood T cells in healthy people across ages. General study points: CMV status of donors was not determined, possibly confounding expanded clonotype changes.

CDR3 length equals 15 residues. Germline V CDR1 and CDR2: SGHTA, FQGNSA. Alongside a J-beta primer mix, a sample-barcoded 5' primer served in a second PCR lasting about 6 to 11 cycles. One entry per CDR3 protein results from TCRdb running MiXCR on the 5' RACE reads. The repertoire holds 1.5 million to 2 million distinct CDR3 sequences, with 49% as singletons. The genes are TRBV7-2 and TRBJ2-5; unclear D gene. The clonotype was recovered from a woman between 35 and 50 years old in good health. The sample consisted of blood. The CDR3 is CASSSIHRPEEAQYF. The CDR3 coding sequence is TGTGCCAGCAGCTCAATCCACCGACCCGAAGAGGCCCAGTACTTC.